This paragraph reports one T cell receptor (beta chain). There is no known antigen for this receptor. Base qualities are not at hand, and no much larger clone is one base apart. Library prep was done by the immunoSEQ multiplex PCR assay. DNA from the cultured, isolated CD4+ T cells was subjected to TCR beta CDR3 sequencing. Turning to the authors' computational methods: Non-productive TCR sequences were removed, reads were trimmed to the CDR3 region, and CDR3s of at least 7 amino acids were retained. The MANAFEST web app was used to identify antigen-specific clonotypes by comparing expansion in peptide wells with expansion in reference cultures. To count as positive, a clone had to show expansion at FDR<0.05 compared with the reference and with all other wells, an odds ratio above 5, and a frequency above 0.1% in two replicate wells. Clonotypes significantly expanded in SARS-CoV-2 spike wells and in at least one common cold coronavirus spike condition were defined as cross-reactive. CDR3 similarity was assessed by Levenshtein distance using the stringdist R package, and unrooted trees were constructed with ape in R 3.6.1. The source is immuneACCESS, and TCRdb retained only in-frame sequences with V and J called. Part of the clones is not carried over; for the studies checked, unresolved V genes explain less than half of this, and the remainder is unexplained. That table furnishes V, J and clone size, whereas the DNA furnished D and trimming. For this sample there are tens of thousands of clones; roughly 79% appear just once. The ten largest clones represent about 5.3% of the sample.

The data were obtained in a study of vaccination effects on CD4 cells after COVID-19 (dated by TCRdb to between 2021 and 2024). As for the study more broadly: Post-vaccine samples across the study were collected a median of 72 days after the second dose, with a range of 14 to 241. SARS-CoV-2 spike-specific CD4+ TCR repertoires were compared before and after mRNA vaccination in COVID-19 convalescent patients and in infection-naive vaccine recipients. The full study included some 10 COVID-19 convalescent patients and a few SARS-CoV-2-naive healthy vaccine recipients. In the study, cultures from other donors were sequenced using the Oncomine TCR Beta short-read assay on an Illumina iSeq 100.

The CDR1 and CDR2 encoded by the germline V gene are ENHRY and SYGVKD. From cysteine to phenylalanine, the CDR3 is 13 amino acids long. Just CDR3 DNA is preserved here, 39 bases in frame from base 1. The junction carries 8 bases between V and J, which are trimmed by 8 bases and 0 bases respectively. Results and caveats for the whole study, not just this receptor: At late post-vaccination timepoints, both infection-induced and vaccine-induced clones showed marked clonal contraction, consistent with waning T cell responses. Limitations of the study were the small number of convalescent patients and the absence of early post-infection timepoints. Among healthy vaccine recipients, nearly all vaccine-induced clones were SARS-CoV-2 mono-reactive, and just 1 of 255 was cross-reactive with common cold coronaviruses.

In the ViraFEST assay, PBMC were stimulated with viral peptide pools, and TCR sequencing was then used to find antigen-specific CD4+ T cell clonotypes based on their expansion. After roughly 11 days of culture, CD4+ T cells were isolated with the EasySep CD4+ T cell isolation kit. Participants received two doses of either the BNT162b2 or the mRNA-1273 mRNA SARS-CoV-2 vaccine. The absence of prior SARS-CoV-2 infection in healthy vaccine recipients was confirmed by negative nucleocapsid antibodies before and after vaccination. Each well held 1.5 million to 2 million PBMC cultured in IMDM containing roughly 5% human AB serum, 8 to 10 IU/ml IL-2 and gentamicin, along with about 10 ug/ml peptides. Half of the culture medium was replaced with fresh IL-2-containing medium on days 3 and 7. Each peptide stimulation condition was cultured in triplicate wells unless otherwise noted. Using Ficoll-Paque Plus gradient centrifugation, PBMC were separated from whole blood and then either used fresh or cryopreserved at -140C. The spike proteins of SARS-CoV-2 and of the common cold coronaviruses HCoV-NL63, HCoV-OC43 and HCoV-229E were spanned by overlapping peptide pools. Genomic DNA was extracted from cultured CD4+ T cells with the QIAamp micro DNA kit.

The sequenced sample was CD4+ T cells from PBMCs cultured with SARS-CoV-2 spike peptides, obtained after COVID-19 vaccination. Taken with the paper, the label for cell subset or site translates to: SARS-CoV-2 spike overlapping peptide pool stimulation. This receptor was obtained from a human donor who received a COVID-19 vaccine. Some clones in this sample may be carry-over from other donors' samples. The chain joins TRBV10-3 to TRBJ1-3; TRBD1 is possibly the D segment (5 matching bases). The CDR3 region: CAISQVSGNTIYF. The sequence in DNA is TGTGCCATCTCACAGGTCTCTGGAAACACCATATATTTT.